The TCR beta chain under discussion was sequenced for a study of CXCR3-negative and CXCR3-positive naive CD8 T cells. Study conclusions and caveats: Sequencing showed both naive subsets with comparably high diversity, and memory CD8+ cells much lower. CXCR3 expression dropped partially after cryopreservation, and most assays relied on fresh PBMCs.

UMI-labeled TRB cDNA libraries were prepared by 5' RACE. TCRdb reanalyzed the 5' RACE reads, giving one entry per CDR3 protein sequence and no DNA. This table lists roughly 48,000 distinct CDR3 sequences. On this clonotype itself: Its antigen is not known.

Germline CDR1 is SGHTA and CDR2 is FQGNSA. The CDR3 is made up of 14 amino acids. The source is a human donor in good health. Some clones in this sample may be carry-over from other donors' samples. The chain has TRBV7-2 and TRBJ1-2; as DNA is missing, the TRBD1 call by TCRdb cannot be tested. The specimen was memory CD8+ T cells from blood. The CDR3 sequence is CASSQWGANYGYTF.